Listed below are T cell receptor beta chains from one sample, sequenced in a study of cytomegalovirus exposure and HLA in healthy donors. Data came from immunoSEQ multiplex PCR; TCRdb stores just in-frame clones and leaves some out. The sample shows around 170,000 clones, about 78% of them seen only once. The specimen was PBMCs. The receptors were gathered from a male donor in good health and CMV-seronegative. Each CDR3 is given with its conserved first and last residue. The D gene is left open where the match is weak. Clone size is not always given. Where it is, it says once, few, many or a class for expanded clones.

v_gene: TRBV19
abundance: NA
j_gene: TRBJ1-5
d_gene: NA
CDR3nt: TGTGCCAGTAGTTTCGTGGGAGGGGATCAGCCCCAGCATTTT
CDR3aa: CASSFVGGDQPQHF

v_gene: TRBV19
abundance: once
j_gene: TRBJ2-2
d_gene: NA
CDR3nt: TGTGCCAGTAGTATTCAGGGCACCGGGGAGCTGTTTTTT
CDR3aa: CASSIQGTGELFF

v_gene: TRBV28
abundance: few
j_gene: TRBJ2-3
d_gene: NA
CDR3nt: TGTGCCAGCAGCCTTGCGAGCCCAGATACGCAGTATTTT
CDR3aa: CASSLASPDTQYF

v_gene: TRBV1
abundance: NA
j_gene: TRBJ2-3
d_gene: NA
CDR3nt: TGCACCAGCAGCCAAGAGCGGCTAGCGGGGGGACCCACACACACAGATACGCAGTATTTT
CDR3aa: CTSSQERLAGGPTHTDTQYF

v_gene: TRBV7-2
abundance: NA
j_gene: TRBJ1-2
d_gene: TRBD1
CDR3nt: TGTGCCAGCAGCTTAGAGGGGGCAGGGGGAGATGGCTACACCTTC
CDR3aa: CASSLEGAGGDGYTF

v_gene: TRBV28
abundance: NA
j_gene: TRBJ2-1
d_gene: TRBD2
CDR3nt: TGTGCCAGCAGAAGTAGCGGGAGGGCAGTAAATGAGCAGTTCTTC
CDR3aa: CASRSSGRAVNEQFF

v_gene: TRBV11-3
abundance: NA
j_gene: TRBJ1-3
d_gene: TRBD1
CDR3nt: TGTGCCAGCAGCTTGGGGACAGGGGGCTCTGGAAACACCATATATTTT
CDR3aa: CASSLGTGGSGNTIYF

v_gene: TRBV14
abundance: NA
j_gene: TRBJ2-7
d_gene: NA
CDR3nt: TGTGCCAGCAGCCAAGACCCCGACTTTTACGAGCAGTACTTC
CDR3aa: CASSQDPDFYEQYF

v_gene: TRBV9
abundance: NA
j_gene: TRBJ2-1
d_gene: NA
CDR3nt: TGTGCCAGCAGCGTAGACCTAGCGCCCTACAATGAGCAGTTCTTC
CDR3aa: CASSVDLAPYNEQFF

v_gene: TRBV10-3
abundance: NA
j_gene: TRBJ1-4
d_gene: NA
CDR3nt: TGTGCCATCAGTGAGTTTCGAGAGGAGTCGGCTAATGAAAAACTGTTTTTT
CDR3aa: CAISEFREESANEKLFF

v_gene: TRBV2
abundance: few
j_gene: TRBJ2-7
d_gene: TRBD2
CDR3nt: TGTGCCAGCAGTGATATAGTTAGGACTTACACGCCGGGAGCGGGGGAGCAGTACTTC
CDR3aa: CASSDIVRTYTPGAGEQYF

v_gene: TRBV25-1
abundance: NA
j_gene: TRBJ1-6
d_gene: TRBD1
CDR3nt: TGTGCCAGCAGTGACCCACAGGGGCTATCCTCACCCCTCCACTTT
CDR3aa: CASSDPQGLSSPLHF

v_gene: TRBV5-5
abundance: NA
j_gene: TRBJ1-5
d_gene: TRBD1
CDR3nt: TGTGCCAGCAGCTTGGCGGGGACAGGGAATCAGCCCCAGCATTTT
CDR3aa: CASSLAGTGNQPQHF

v_gene: TRBV4-1
abundance: once
j_gene: TRBJ2-1
d_gene: NA
CDR3nt: TGCGCCAGCAGCCAAGATCTGAGGGGGGGCGCCTACAATGAGCAGTTCTTC
CDR3aa: CASSQDLRGGAYNEQFF

v_gene: TRBV4-2
abundance: few
j_gene: TRBJ2-1
d_gene: TRBD2
CDR3nt: TGTGCCAGCAGCCAAGATCCGGGACTAGCGGTTGGGAATGAGCAGTTCTTC
CDR3aa: CASSQDPGLAVGNEQFF

v_gene: TRBV30
abundance: NA
j_gene: TRBJ1-5
d_gene: NA
CDR3nt: TGTGCCTGGGGGCCGGGACACCCTAATCAGCCCCAGCATTTT
CDR3aa: CAWGPGHPNQPQHF

v_gene: TRBV5-6
abundance: few
j_gene: TRBJ2-3
d_gene: NA
CDR3nt: TGTGCCAGCAGCTTTGAGAGGACAGATACGCAGTATTTT
CDR3aa: CASSFERTDTQYF

v_gene: TRBV5-1
abundance: few
j_gene: TRBJ1-2
d_gene: NA
CDR3nt: TGCGCCAGCAGCTTGGTCGGAGGGAGGGAGAATGGCTACACCTTC
CDR3aa: CASSLVGGRENGYTF

v_gene: TRBV9
abundance: NA
j_gene: TRBJ2-1
d_gene: NA
CDR3nt: TGTGCCAGCAGCGCAGCGGGTAGCTCCTACAATGAGCAGTTCTTC
CDR3aa: CASSAAGSSYNEQFF